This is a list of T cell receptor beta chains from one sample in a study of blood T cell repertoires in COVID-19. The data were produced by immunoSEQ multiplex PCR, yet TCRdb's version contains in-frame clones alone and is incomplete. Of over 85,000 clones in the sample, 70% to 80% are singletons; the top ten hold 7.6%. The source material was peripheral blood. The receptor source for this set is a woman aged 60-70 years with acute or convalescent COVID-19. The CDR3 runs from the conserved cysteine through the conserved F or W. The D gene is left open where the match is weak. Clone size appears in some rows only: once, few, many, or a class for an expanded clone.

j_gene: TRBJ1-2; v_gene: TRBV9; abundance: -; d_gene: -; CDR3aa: CASFDNTGDYGYTF; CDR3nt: TGTGCCAGCTTCGACAATACGGGGGACTATGGCTACACCTTC
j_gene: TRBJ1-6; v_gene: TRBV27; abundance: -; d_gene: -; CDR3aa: CASRGGYSPLHF; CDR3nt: TGTGCCAGCAGGGGGGGGTATTCACCCCTCCACTTT
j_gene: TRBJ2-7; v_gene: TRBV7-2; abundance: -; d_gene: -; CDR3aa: CASSLYSLSYEQYF; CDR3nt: TGTGCCAGCAGCTTGTACAGCCTCTCCTACGAGCAGTACTTC
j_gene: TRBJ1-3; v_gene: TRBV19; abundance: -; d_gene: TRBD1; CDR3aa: CASSISGQQGSGNTIYF; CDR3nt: TGTGCCAGTAGTATTTCGGGACAGCAAGGATCTGGAAACACCATATATTTT
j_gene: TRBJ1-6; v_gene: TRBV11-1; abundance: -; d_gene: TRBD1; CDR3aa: CASSFNRGGNSPLHF; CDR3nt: TGTGCCAGCAGCTTCAACAGGGGCGGTAATTCACCCCTCCACTTT
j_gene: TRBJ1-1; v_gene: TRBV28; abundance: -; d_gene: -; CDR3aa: CASRIGGGTEAFF; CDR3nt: TGTGCCAGCAGAATAGGCGGGGGCACTGAAGCTTTCTTT
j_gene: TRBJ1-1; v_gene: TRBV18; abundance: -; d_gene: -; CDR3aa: CASSPGTQKAFF; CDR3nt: TGTGCCAGCTCACCCGGGACTCAGAAAGCTTTCTTT
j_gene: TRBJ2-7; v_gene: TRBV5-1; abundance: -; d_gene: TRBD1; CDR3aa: CASTTGGSSYEQYF; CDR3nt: TGCGCCAGCACTACAGGGGGAAGTTCCTACGAGCAGTACTTC
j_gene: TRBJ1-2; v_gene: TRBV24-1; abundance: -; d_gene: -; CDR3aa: CATSEWGGEHGYTF; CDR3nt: TGTGCCACCAGTGAGTGGGGGGGAGAGCATGGCTACACCTTC
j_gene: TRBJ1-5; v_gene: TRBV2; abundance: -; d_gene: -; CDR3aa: CASSNTIPLNQPQHF; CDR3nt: TGTGCCAGCAGTAACACGATCCCCCTCAATCAGCCCCAGCATTTT
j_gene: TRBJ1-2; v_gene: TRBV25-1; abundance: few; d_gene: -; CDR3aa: CASSDGTGYTF; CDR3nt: TGTGCCAGCAGTGACGGTACTGGCTACACCTTC
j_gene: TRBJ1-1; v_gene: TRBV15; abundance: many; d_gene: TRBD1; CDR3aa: CATSSRQGSTEAFF; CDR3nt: TGTGCCACCAGCAGTCGACAGGGAAGCACTGAAGCTTTCTTT
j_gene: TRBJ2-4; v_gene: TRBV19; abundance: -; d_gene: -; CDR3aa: CASSIDRWAIQYF; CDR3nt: TGTGCCAGTAGTATAGACAGGTGGGCGATCCAATACTTC
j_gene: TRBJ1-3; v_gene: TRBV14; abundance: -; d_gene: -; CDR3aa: CASRSGGNTIYF; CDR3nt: TGTGCCAGCAGGTCGGGGGGAAACACCATATATTTT
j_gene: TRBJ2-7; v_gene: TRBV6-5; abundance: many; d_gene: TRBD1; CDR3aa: CASGRQGPYYEQYF; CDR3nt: TGTGCCAGCGGCCGACAGGGGCCTTATTACGAGCAGTACTTC
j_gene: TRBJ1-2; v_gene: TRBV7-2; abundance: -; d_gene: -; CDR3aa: CASSPPVSRDYGYTF; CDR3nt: TGTGCCAGCAGCCCACCGGTCTCGAGGGACTATGGCTACACCTTC
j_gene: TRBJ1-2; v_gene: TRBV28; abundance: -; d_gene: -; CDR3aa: CASSLGGLGRPQGYTF; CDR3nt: TGTGCCAGCAGTCTTGGGGGCCTGGGGCGTCCACAGGGCTACACCTTC
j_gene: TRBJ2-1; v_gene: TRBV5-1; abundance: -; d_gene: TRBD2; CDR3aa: CASSFYPAGGQNEQFF; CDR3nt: TGCGCCAGCAGCTTTTATCCAGCGGGGGGTCAGAATGAGCAGTTCTTC
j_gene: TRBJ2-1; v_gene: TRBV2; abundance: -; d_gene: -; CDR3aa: CASSLEEHNEQFF; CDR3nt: TGTGCCAGCAGCCTTGAGGAACACAATGAGCAGTTCTTC
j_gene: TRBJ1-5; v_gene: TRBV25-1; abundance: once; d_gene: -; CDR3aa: CASSAGSNQPQHF; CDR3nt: TGTGCCAGCAGTGCAGGGAGCAATCAGCCCCAGCATTTT
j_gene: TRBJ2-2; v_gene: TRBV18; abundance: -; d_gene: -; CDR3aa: CASSPRQFNTGELFF; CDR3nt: TGTGCCAGCTCACCGCGACAGTTTAACACCGGGGAGCTGTTTTTT
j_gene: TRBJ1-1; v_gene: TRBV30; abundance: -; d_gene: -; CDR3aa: CAWSAKVSFFTEAFF; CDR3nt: TGTGCCTGGAGTGCTAAAGTAAGTTTCTTCACTGAAGCTTTCTTT
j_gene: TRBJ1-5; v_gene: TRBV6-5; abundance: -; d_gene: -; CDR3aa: CASRKETGQFGPQHF; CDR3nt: TGTGCCAGCAGAAAAGAAACAGGCCAATTCGGGCCCCAGCATTTT
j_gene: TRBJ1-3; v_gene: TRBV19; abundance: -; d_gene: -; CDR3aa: CASSAGLNTIYF; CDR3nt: TGTGCCAGTAGTGCCGGGTTAAACACCATATATTTT
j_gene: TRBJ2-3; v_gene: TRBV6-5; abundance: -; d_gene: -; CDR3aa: CASTPVLRDTQYF; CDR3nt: TGTGCCAGCACCCCAGTTCTCAGGGATACGCAGTATTTT
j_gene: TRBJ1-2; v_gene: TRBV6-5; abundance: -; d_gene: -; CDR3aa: CASSFHEGGNYGYTF; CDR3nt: TGTGCCAGCAGTTTCCACGAGGGCGGAAACTATGGCTACACCTTC
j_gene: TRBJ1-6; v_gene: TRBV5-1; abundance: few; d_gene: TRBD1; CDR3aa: CASSPGQGAIRNSPLHF; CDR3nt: TGCGCCAGCAGCCCTGGACAGGGGGCGATTCGGAATTCACCCCTCCACTTT
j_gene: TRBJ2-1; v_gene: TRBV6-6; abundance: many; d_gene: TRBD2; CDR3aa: CASSKGLALYNEQFF; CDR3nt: TGTGCCAGCAGTAAGGGACTAGCTCTCTACAATGAGCAGTTCTTC
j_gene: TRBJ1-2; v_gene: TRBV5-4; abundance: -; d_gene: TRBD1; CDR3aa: CASSSLDRGIYGYTF; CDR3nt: TGTGCCAGCAGCTCCTTAGACAGGGGGATCTATGGCTACACCTTC
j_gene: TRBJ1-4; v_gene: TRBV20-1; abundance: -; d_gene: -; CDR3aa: CSVRINEKLFF; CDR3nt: TGCAGTGTCAGGATTAATGAAAAACTGTTTTTT
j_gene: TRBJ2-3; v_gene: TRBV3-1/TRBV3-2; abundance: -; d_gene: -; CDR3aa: CASSQTVAAADTQYF; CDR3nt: TGTGCCAGCAGCCAGACCGTAGCAGCCGCAGATACGCAGTATTTT
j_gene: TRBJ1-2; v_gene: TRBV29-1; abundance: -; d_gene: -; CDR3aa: CSAAGGRSFYGYTF; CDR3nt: TGCAGCGCCGCTGGGGGCAGGTCGTTCTATGGCTACACCTTC
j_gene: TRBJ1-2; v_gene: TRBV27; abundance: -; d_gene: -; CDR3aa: CASSFRYTPNYGYTF; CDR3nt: TGTGCCAGCAGTTTCCGATACACACCGAACTATGGCTACACCTTC
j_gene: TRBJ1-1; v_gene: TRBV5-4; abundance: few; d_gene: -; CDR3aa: CASSLALSNTEAFF; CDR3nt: TGTGCCAGCAGCTTGGCCTTGTCGAACACTGAAGCTTTCTTT
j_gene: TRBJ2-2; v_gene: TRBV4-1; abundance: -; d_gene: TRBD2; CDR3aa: CASSQGLAGQNTGELFF; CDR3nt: TGCGCCAGCAGCCAGGGACTAGCGGGGCAAAACACCGGGGAGCTGTTTTTT
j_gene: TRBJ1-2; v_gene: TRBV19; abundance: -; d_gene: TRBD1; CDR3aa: CASSGTGANYGYTF; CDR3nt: TGTGCCAGTAGTGGGACAGGGGCAAACTATGGCTACACCTTC
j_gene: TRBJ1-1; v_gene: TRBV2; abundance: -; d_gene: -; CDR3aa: CASGGMNTEAFF; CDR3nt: TGTGCCAGTGGGGGGATGAACACTGAAGCTTTCTTT
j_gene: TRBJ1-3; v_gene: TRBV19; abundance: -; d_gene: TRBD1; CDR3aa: CASRRDRSSGNTIYF; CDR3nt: TGTGCCAGTAGGAGGGACAGAAGCTCTGGAAACACCATATATTTT
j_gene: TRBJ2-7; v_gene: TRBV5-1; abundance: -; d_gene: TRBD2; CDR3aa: CASRAGLAGDYEQYF; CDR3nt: TGCGCCAGCAGGGCCGGGTTAGCGGGGGACTACGAGCAGTACTTC
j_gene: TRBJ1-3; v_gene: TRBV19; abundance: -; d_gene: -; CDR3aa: CASSEDSRSGNTIYF; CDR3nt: TGTGCCAGTAGTGAGGACAGTCGCTCTGGAAACACCATATATTTT
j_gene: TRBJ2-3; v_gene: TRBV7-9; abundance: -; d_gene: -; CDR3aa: CASSSGQTDTQYF; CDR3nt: TGTGCCAGCAGCTCCGGACAAACAGATACGCAGTATTTT
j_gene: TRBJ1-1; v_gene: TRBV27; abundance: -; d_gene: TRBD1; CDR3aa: CASSPAAGGAADTEAFF; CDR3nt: TGTGCCAGCAGTCCCGCGGCAGGGGGCGCGGCGGACACTGAAGCTTTCTTT
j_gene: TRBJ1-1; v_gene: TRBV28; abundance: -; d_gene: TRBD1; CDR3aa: CASHGAGGRLTEAFF; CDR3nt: TGTGCCAGTCATGGGGCAGGGGGTCGGTTGACTGAAGCTTTCTTT
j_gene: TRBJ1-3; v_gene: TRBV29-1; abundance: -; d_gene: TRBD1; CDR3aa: CSVEAKPGQGAEGEGNTIYF; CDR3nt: TGCAGCGTTGAAGCCAAACCGGGACAGGGGGCCGAAGGGGAAGGAAACACCATATATTTT
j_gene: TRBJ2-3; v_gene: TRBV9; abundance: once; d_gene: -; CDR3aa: CASSVRDADTQYF; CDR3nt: TGTGCCAGCAGCGTCCGGGATGCAGATACGCAGTATTTT
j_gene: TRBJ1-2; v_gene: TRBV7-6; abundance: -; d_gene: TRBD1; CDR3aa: CASSLMRTGVYGYTF; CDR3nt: TGTGCCAGCAGCTTGATGAGGACAGGGGTCTATGGCTACACCTTC
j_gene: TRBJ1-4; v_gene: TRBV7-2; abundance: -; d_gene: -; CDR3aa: CASSGGRGGVEKLFF; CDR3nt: TGTGCCAGCAGCGGGGGGAGGGGCGGAGTGGAAAAACTGTTTTTT
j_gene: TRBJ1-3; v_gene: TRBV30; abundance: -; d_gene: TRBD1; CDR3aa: CACMDRAAGNTIYF; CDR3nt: TGTGCCTGTATGGACAGGGCGGCCGGCAACACCATATATTTT
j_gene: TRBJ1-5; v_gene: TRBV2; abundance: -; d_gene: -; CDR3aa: CASSEDRGNQPQHF; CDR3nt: TGTGCCAGCAGTGAAGACAGGGGCAATCAGCCCCAGCATTTT
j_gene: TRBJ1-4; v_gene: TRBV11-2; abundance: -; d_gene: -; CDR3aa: CASSLWVGSGKLFF; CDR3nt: TGTGCCAGCAGCCTATGGGTGGGTAGCGGAAAACTGTTTTTT
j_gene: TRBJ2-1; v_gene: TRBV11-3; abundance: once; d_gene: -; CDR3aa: CASSLGSAGNEQFF; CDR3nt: TGTGCCAGCAGCTTAGGTAGTGCCGGGAATGAGCAGTTCTTC
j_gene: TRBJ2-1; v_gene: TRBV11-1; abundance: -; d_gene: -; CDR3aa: CASSLEQRRGYNEQFF; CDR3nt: TGTGCCAGCAGCTTAGAGCAGCGGCGGGGATACAATGAGCAGTTCTTC
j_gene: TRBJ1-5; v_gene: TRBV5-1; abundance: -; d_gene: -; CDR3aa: CASSLQGPNQPQHF; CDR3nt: TGCGCCAGCAGCCTACAGGGTCCCAATCAGCCCCAGCATTTT
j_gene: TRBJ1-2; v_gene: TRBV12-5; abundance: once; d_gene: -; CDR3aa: CASGSTASGGYTF; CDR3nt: TGTGCTAGTGGGTCGACGGCTTCGGGGGGCTACACCTTC
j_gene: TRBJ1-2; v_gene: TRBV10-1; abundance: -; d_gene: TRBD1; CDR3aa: CASSGDRGLVHGYTF; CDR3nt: TGCGCCAGCAGTGGCGACAGGGGGCTTGTACATGGCTACACCTTC
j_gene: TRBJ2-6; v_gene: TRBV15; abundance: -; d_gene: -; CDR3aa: CATSRDWAQGVTGANVLTF; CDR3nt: TGTGCCACCAGCAGAGATTGGGCACAGGGAGTAACGGGGGCCAACGTCCTGACTTTC
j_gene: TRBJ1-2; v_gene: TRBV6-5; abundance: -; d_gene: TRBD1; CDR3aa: CASSYRYTGDRDGYTF; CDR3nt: TGTGCCAGCAGTTACCGGTATACAGGGGATCGGGATGGCTACACCTTC
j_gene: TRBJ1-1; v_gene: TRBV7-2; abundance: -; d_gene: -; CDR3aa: CASSRDRIAEAFF; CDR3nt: TGTGCCAGCAGCCGTGACAGGATCGCTGAAGCTTTCTTT
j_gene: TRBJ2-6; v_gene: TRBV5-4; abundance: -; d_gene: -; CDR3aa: CASSLHSGANVLTF; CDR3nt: TGTGCCAGCAGCTTGCACTCTGGGGCCAACGTCCTGACTTTC